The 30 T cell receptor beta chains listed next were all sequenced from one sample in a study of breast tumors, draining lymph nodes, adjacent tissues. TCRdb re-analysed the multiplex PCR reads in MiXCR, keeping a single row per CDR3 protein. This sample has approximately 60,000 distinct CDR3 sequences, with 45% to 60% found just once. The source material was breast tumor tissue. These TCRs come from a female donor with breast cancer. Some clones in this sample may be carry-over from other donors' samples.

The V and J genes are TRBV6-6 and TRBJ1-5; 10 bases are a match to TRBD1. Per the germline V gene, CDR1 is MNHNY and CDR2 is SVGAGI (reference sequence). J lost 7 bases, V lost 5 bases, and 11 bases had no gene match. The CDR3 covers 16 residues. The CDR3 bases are TGTGCCAGCAGTAGACCGGGACAGGGGCGAGTCCAGCCCCAGCATTTT. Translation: CASSRPGQGRVQPQHF.

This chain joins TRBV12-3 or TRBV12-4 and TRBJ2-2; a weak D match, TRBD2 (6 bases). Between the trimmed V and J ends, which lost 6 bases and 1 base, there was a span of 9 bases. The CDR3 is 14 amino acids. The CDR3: CASSYSGNTGELFF. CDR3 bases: TGTGCCAGCAGCTATAGCGGGAACACCGGGGAGCTGTTTTTT.

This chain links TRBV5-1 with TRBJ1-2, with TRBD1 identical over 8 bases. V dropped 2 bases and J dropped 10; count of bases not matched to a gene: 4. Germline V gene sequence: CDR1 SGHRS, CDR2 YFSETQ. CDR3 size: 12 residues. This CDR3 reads CASSLQGEDYTF. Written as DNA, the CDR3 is TGCGCCAGCAGCTTACAGGGGGAGGACTACACCTTC.

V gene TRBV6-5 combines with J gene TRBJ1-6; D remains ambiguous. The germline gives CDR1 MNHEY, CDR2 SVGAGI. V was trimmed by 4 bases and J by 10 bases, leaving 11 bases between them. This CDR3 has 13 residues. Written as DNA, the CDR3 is TGTGCCAGCAGTTCCCTAGCGGAATCACCCCTCCACTTT. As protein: CASSSLAESPLHF.

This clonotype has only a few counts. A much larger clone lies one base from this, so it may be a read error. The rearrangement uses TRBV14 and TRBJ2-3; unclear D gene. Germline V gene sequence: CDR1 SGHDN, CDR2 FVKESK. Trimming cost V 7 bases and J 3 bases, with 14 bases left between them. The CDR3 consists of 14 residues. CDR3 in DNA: TGTGCCAGCAACAAAGGGCTAGATACAGATACGCAGTATTTT. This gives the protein CASNKGLDTDTQYF.

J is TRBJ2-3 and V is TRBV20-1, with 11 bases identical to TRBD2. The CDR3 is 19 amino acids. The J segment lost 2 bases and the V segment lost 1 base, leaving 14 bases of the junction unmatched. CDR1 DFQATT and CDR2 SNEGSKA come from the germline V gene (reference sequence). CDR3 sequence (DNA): TGCAGTGCTAGAGGGCTGGGACAGGGACTAGCGGCAAACACAGATACGCAGTATTTT. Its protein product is CSARGLGQGLAANTDTQYF.

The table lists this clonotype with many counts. The CDR3 nucleotides are TGTGCCAGCCAACGACTAGCGGGGGGGGAAGAGACCCAGTACTTC. It codes for CASQRLAGGEETQYF. This rearrangement joins TRBV6-1 to TRBJ2-5, with 14 bases fitting TRBD2. This CDR3 is built from 15 residues. The germline V gene has CDR1 MNHNS and CDR2 SASEGT. V dropped 8 bases and J dropped 3; count of bases not matched to a gene: 5.

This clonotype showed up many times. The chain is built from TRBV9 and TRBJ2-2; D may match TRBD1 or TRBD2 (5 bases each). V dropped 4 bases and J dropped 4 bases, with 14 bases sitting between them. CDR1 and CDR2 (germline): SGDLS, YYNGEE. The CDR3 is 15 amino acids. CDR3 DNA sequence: TGTGCCAGCAGCACTAGGGGAAACCCCACCGGGGAGCTGTTTTTT. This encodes CASSTRGNPTGELFF.

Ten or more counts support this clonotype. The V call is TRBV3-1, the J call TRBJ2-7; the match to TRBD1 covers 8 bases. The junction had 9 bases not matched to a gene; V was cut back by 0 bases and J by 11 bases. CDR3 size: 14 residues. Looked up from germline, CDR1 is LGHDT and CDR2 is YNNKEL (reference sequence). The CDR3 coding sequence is TGTGCCAGCAGCCAAGACTCCTCAGGGGGCATGAAGTACTTC. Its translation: CASSQDSSGGMKYF.

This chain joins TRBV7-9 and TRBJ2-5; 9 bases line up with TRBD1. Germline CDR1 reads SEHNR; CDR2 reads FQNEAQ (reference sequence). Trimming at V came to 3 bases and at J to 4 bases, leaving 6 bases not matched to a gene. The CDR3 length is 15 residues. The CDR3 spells CASSFGQGRGETQYF. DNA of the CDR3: TGTGCCAGCAGCTTTGGACAGGGGAGGGGAGAGACCCAGTACTTC. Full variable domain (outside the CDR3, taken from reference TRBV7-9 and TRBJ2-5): DTGVSQNPRHKITKRGQNVTFRCDPISEHNRLYWYRQTLGQGPEFLTYFQNEAQLEKSRLLSDRFSAERPKGSFSTLEIQRTEQGDSAMYLCASSFGQGRGETQYFGPGTRLLVL.

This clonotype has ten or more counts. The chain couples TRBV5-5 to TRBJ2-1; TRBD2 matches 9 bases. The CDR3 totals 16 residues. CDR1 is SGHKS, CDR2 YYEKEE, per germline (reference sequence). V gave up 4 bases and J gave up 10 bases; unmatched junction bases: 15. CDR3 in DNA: TGTGCCAGCAGCCGTACTATGCGGGAGGGTCCGGGAGAGCAGTTCTTC. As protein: CASSRTMREGPGEQFF.

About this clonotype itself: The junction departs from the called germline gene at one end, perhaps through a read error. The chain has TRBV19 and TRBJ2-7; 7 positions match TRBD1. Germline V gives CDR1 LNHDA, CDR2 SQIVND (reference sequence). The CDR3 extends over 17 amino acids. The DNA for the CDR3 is TGTGCCAGTAGTCCCTCGACAGGGCAATCTCCAGCCTACGAGCAGTCCTTC. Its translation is CASSPSTGQSPAYEQSF.

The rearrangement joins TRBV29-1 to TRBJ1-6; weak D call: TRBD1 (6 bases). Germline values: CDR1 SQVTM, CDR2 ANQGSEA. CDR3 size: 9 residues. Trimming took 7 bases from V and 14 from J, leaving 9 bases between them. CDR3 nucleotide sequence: TGCAGCGGGGGGCTAGCCCTCCACTTT. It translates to CSGGLALHF.

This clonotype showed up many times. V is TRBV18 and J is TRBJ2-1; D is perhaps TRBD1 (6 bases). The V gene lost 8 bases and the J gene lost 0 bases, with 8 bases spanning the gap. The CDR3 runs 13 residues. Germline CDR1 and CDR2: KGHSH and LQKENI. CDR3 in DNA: TGTGCCAGCAAAGGGGGCTCCTACAATGAGCAGTTCTTC. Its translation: CASKGGSYNEQFF. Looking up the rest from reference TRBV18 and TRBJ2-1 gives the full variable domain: NAGVMQNPRHLVRRRGQEARLRCSPMKGHSHVYWYRQLPEEGLKFMVYLQKENIIDESGMPKERFSAEFPKEGPSILRIQQVVRGDSAAYFCASKGGSYNEQFFGPGTRLTVL.

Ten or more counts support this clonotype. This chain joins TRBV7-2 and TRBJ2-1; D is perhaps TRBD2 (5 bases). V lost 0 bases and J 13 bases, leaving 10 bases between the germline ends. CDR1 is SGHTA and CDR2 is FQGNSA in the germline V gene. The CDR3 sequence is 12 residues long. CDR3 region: CASSLAEGFQFF. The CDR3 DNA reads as TGTGCCAGCAGCTTAGCCGAGGGATTCCAGTTCTTC.

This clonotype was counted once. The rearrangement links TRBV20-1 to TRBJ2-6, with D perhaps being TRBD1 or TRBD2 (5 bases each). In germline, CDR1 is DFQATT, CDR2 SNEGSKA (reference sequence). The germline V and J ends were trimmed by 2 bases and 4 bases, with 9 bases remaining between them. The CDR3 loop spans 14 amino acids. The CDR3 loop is CSARLWDGANVLTF. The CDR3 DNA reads TGCAGTGCTAGACTGTGGGACGGGGCCAACGTCCTGACTTTC.

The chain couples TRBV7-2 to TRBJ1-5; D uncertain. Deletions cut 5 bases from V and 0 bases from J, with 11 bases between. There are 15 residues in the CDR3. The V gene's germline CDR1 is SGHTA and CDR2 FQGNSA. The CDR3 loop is CASSLGDSSNQPQHF. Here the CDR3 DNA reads TGTGCCAGCAGCCTCGGCGATAGTAGCAATCAGCCCCAGCATTTT.

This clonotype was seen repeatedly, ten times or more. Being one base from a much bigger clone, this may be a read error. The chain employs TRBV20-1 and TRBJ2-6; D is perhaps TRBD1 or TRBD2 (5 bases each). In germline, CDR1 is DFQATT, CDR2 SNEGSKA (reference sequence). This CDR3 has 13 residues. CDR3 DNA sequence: TGCAGTGCCCAACGGACTGGGGCCAACGCCCTGACTTTC. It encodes CSAQRTGANALTF.

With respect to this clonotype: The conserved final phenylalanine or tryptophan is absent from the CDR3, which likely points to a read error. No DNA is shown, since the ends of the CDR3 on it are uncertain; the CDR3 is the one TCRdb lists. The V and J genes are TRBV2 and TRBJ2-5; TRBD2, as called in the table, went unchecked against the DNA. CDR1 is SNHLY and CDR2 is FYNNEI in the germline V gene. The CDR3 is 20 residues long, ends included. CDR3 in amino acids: CASMAGLAGVNEPSCWRKDK.

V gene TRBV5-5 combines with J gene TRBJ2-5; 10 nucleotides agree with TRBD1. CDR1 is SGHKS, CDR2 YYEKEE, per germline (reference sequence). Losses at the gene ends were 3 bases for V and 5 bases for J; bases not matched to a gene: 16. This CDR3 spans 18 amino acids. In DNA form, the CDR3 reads TGTGCCAGCAGCTCCAACAATACGGACAGGGGGGGAACGGAGACCCAGTACTTC. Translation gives CASSSNNTDRGGTETQYF.

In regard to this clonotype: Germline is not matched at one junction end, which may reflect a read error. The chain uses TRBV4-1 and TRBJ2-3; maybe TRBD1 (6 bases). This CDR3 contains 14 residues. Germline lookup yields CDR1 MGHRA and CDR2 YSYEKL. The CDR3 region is CAGSRGQYTNTQYF. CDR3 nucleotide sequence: TGCGCCGGCAGCAGGGGCCAGTACACAAATACGCAGTATTTT.

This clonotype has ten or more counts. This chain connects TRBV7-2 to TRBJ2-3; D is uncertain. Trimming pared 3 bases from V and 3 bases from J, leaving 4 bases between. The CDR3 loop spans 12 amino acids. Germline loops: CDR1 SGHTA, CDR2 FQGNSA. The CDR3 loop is CASSLYTDTQYF. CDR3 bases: TGTGCCAGCAGCTTGTATACAGATACGCAGTATTTT. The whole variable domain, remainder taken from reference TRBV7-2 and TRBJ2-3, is GAGVSQSPSNKVTEKGKDVELRCDPISGHTALYWYRQSLGQGLEFLIYFQGNSAPDKSGLPSDRFSAERTGGSVSTLTIQRTQQEDSAVYLCASSLYTDTQYFGPGTRLTVL.

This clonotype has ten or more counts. In DNA form, the CDR3 reads TGTGCCAGCAGCCAACGGACAGGGGCCGAGACCCAGTACTTC. This translates into CASSQRTGAETQYF. The chain recombines TRBV14 with TRBJ2-5; 9 bases map to TRBD1. Germline-derived CDR1 and CDR2 are SGHDN and FVKESK. The CDR3 length is 14 residues. The junction had 3 bases not matched to a gene; V was cut back by 2 bases and J by 5 bases.

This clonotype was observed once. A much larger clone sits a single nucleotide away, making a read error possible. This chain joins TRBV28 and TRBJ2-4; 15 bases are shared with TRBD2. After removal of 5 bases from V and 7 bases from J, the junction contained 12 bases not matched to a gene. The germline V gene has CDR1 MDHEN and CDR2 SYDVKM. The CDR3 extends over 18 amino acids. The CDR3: CASSESAGLAGGLNIQYF. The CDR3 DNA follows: TGTGCCAGCAGTGAAAGCGCCGGACTAGCGGGGGGGTTGAACATTCAGTACTTC.

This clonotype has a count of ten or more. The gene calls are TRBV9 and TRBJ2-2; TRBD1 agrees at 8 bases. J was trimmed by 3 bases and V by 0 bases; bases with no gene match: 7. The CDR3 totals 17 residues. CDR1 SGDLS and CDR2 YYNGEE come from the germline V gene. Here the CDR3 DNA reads TGTGCCAGCAGCGTAGATAGACAGGGGCACTACACCGGGGAGCTGTTTTTT. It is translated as CASSVDRQGHYTGELFF.

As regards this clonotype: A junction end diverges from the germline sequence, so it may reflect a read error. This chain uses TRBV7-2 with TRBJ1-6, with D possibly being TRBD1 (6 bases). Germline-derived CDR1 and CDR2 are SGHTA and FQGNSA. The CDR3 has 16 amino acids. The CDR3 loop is CVSSPQTGGDNSPLHF. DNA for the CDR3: TGTGTCAGCAGCCCACAAACGGGGGGCGATAATTCACCCCTCCACTTT.

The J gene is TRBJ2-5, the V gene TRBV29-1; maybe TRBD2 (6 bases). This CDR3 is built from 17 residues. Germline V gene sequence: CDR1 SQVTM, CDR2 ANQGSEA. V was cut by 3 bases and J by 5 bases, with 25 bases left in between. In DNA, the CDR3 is TGCAGCGTTGACTATGAAGGACTAAACCTCGTTACGGAGACCCAGTACTTC. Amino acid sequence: CSVDYEGLNLVTETQYF.

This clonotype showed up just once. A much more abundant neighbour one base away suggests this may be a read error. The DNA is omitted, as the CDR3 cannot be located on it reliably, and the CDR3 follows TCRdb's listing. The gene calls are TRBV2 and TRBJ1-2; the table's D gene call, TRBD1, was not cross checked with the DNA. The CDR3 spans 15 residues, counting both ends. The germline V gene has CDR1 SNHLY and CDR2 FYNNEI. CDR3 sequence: CACSARGWQGSGYTF.

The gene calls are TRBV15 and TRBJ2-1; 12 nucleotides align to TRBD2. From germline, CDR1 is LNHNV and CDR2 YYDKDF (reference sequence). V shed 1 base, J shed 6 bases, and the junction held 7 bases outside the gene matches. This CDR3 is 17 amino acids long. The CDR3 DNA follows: TGTGCCACCAGCAGAGGGACTAGCGGGGTCCAGGGCAATGAGCAGTTCTTC. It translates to CATSRGTSGVQGNEQFF.

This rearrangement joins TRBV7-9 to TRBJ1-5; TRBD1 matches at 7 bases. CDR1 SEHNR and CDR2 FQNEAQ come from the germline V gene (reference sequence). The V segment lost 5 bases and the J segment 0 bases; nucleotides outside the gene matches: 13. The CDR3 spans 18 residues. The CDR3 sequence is CASSPSPTGKLSNQPQHF. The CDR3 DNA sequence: TGTGCCAGCAGCCCAAGTCCGACAGGGAAACTTAGCAATCAGCCCCAGCATTTT.